A single TCR beta chain is shown here with its context. Its target is unknown. The data derive from a study of Tregs in tolerant kidney transplant recipients. Broader study findings: The most relevant donor-specific Treg TCRbeta repertoire apparently came from expansion with activated donor B cells.

Related graft donors supplied nonmyeloablative bone marrow transplants, and mixed chimerism was transient. Unstimulated regulatory T cells (CD4+CD25+CD127-), CD4+CD25- non-regulatory cells, CD4 and CD8 cells were FACS-sorted from thawed PBMCs. The method was immunoSEQ multiplex PCR; TCRdb's version includes in-frame clones alone and lacks a portion of them. The data show about 55,000 clones, approximately 90% seen once. The CDR3 contains 16 residues. V gave up 5 bases and J gave up 0 bases, with 17 bases separating them. CDR1 and CDR2 (germline): MDHEN, SYDVKM. Sequencing used CD8+ T cells from blood (PBMCs), obtained 24 months after the transplant. This receptor was obtained from a human patient who received a combined kidney and bone marrow transplant. The T cells may come from the graft donor. The chain combines TRBV28 with TRBJ2-7; perhaps TRBD1 as D (6 bases). CDR3 sequence: CASSTTGQTSSYEQYF. The DNA for the CDR3 is TGTGCCAGCAGTACAACGGGACAAACGAGCTCCTACGAGCAGTACTTC.